Presented here are 6 T cell receptor beta chains from one specimen sequenced in a study of control samples from healthy donors and cancer patients. Profiled with immunoSEQ multiplex PCR; TCRdb holds only in-frame clones, not every one. The data show about 120,000 clones, with more than 80% seen just once and 1.1% held by the top ten. The sample was PBMCs. The receptor source for this set is a woman in her forties or fifties with colorectal cancer.

The chain uses TRBV27 and TRBJ2-4; a weak D match, TRBD2 (7 bases). V lost 8 bases, J lost 3 bases, and 17 bases lay in between. The germline V gene encodes CDR1 MNHEY and CDR2 SMNVEV (reference sequence). There are 15 residues in the CDR3. The CDR3 loop is CASRGGGAGKNIQYF. In DNA form, the CDR3 reads TGTGCCAGCCGAGGGGGGGGCGCAGGCAAAAACATTCAGTACTTC.

The CDR3 reads CASSQGWGGNTEAFF. The CDR3 bases are TGTGCCAGCAGCCAAGGTTGGGGAGGAAACACTGAAGCTTTCTTT. The rearrangement joins TRBV3-1 (or the pseudogene TRBV3-2) to TRBJ1-1, with D uncertain. This CDR3 has 15 residues. V shed 1 base and J shed 2 bases, with 11 bases lying between them. Germline assignment: CDR1 LGHDT and CDR2 YNNKEL (reference sequence).

The rearrangement links TRBV30 to TRBJ2-7; D possibly corresponds to TRBD2 (6 bases). The CDR3 loop spans 13 amino acids. Germline CDR1 and CDR2: GTSNPN and SVGIG (reference sequence). Trimming stripped 4 bases from V and 1 base from J, with 11 bases between. DNA of the CDR3: TGTGCCTGGAACGGGAGAGGGTCCTACGAGCAGTACTTC. Protein product: CAWNGRGSYEQYF.

The chain links TRBV3-1 (or the pseudogene TRBV3-2) to TRBJ1-2; 7 nucleotides match TRBD1. V lost 4 bases and J lost 0; bases outside the gene matches: 5. CDR3 length: 15 residues. Germline V gene data show CDR1 as LGHDT and CDR2 as YNNKEL (reference sequence). Here the CDR3 reads CASSPLDRTNYGYTF. Here the CDR3 DNA reads TGTGCCAGCAGCCCCTTGGACAGGACTAACTATGGCTACACCTTC.

This rearrangement joins TRBV18 to TRBJ1-5; D is ambiguous. The germline V gene encodes CDR1 KGHSH and CDR2 LQKENI. V was clipped by 1 base and J by 0 bases, with 10 bases between them. This CDR3 spans 16 amino acids. CDR3 sequence (DNA): TGTGCCAGCTCACCACTTCAGGAATCTAGCAATCAGCCCCAGCATTTT. Protein sequence: CASSPLQESSNQPQHF.

This rearrangement joins TRBV2 to TRBJ2-3, with 7 bases that match TRBD1. V lost 7 bases to trimming and J lost 2 bases; unmatched junction nucleotides: 21. Germline V CDR1 and CDR2: SNHLY, FYNNEI. The CDR3 contains 19 residues. CDR3 protein: CASIPGIGGAYTPTDTQYF. The CDR3 DNA is TGTGCCAGCATCCCGGGAATAGGGGGCGCTTATACCCCCACAGATACGCAGTATTTT.